This TCR beta chain was profiled in a study of shared clonotypes between healthy human individuals. Per the authors' pipeline: Junction-only sequences without quality scores came from ImmunoSEQ, so filtering differed. Method: immunoSEQ multiplex PCR; TCRdb's copy keeps in-frame clones and lacks some. Clone size and V and J calls were adopted from that table, with D and trimming inferred from the DNA. This sample has some 320,000 clones, with around 87% found just once. This clone was recorded once. Its antigen is unidentified. Findings and limits, study-wide: Donor clonotype sharing was expected to depend on sequencing depth. Clonotypes not shared had lower generation probabilities than those common to all four donors.

The TCR comes from a man aged 18 to 30 in good health. The specimen sequenced was memory CD8+ T cells sorted from blood. Subset: CD45RO+ cells pooled with CCR7-negative TemRA cells.

In DNA form, the CDR3 reads TGTGCCAGCAGGCCGGCGGGGTCGCACCCCAATGAGCAGTTCTTC. This sequence encodes CASRPAGSHPNEQFF. The chain couples TRBV2 to TRBJ2-1; tentatively, D is TRBD2 (6 bases). The CDR3 contains 15 residues. CDR1 is SNHLY and CDR2 is FYNNEI in the germline V gene. Trimming cost V 6 bases and J 6 bases, with 18 bases left between them.